The source of this T cell receptor beta chain is a study of T-cell reconstitution after alpha-beta-depleted transplantation in children (dated by TCRdb to 2015 to 2016). Study-wide context: The study quantitatively tracked T-cell immune reconstitution after TCRalphabeta/CD19-depleted allogeneic hematopoietic cell transplantation in children using TCR repertoire profiling.

What the treatment or condition label conveys for this sample: allogeneic hematopoietic cell transplantation with graft depleted of TCRalphabeta T cells and CD19 B cells. The transplant recipients were children given TCRalphabeta/CD19-depleted allogeneic hematopoietic cell grafts. Broad study findings and their caveats: The apparently early alphabetaT-cell count recovery about two months after transplant was reportedly dependent on only several hundred rapidly expanded clones derived from non-depleted graft cells. Over subsequent months, a decline in hyperexpanded clone frequencies was noted, and after one year, T-cell counts and TCRbeta diversity were mostly ascribed to newly produced T cells. The high TCRbeta diversity at day 60 in some patients was ascribed to recipient T cells and intrathymic progenitors that had survived conditioning.

Library preparation was by PCR. Sequencing instrument: Illumina HiSeq 2500. TCR library preparation used molecular barcoding, with unique molecular identifiers applied to normalize quantification of the TCRbeta repertoire. TCRdb's own reprocessing of the public reads used fastp at Q25 and MiXCR and kept productive beta chains. Duplicate CDR3 protein sequences are folded into a single record with the most common DNA and genes. The sample contains 550,000 to 600,000 distinct CDR3 sequences, around 23% of them found a single time. Less than 15% of the sample rests with the top ten. This clonotype was seen many times. The antigen it recognizes is unknown. Per-nucleotide qualities are absent, and no much larger clonotype sits a single base away. CDR3 length: 15 amino acids, cysteine to phenylalanine. The kept DNA is CDR3 alone, 45 bases in frame from the first base. Deletion took 2 bases off V and 8 bases off J, with a span of 18 bases between the germline ends. The germline V gene encodes CDR1 MGHDK and CDR2 SYGVNS.

This receptor was identified in a boy less than two years old who had a stem cell transplant for acute myeloid leukemia, so the T cells may come from the graft donor. The input for sequencing was PBMCs, mostly from graft donor cells, taken 360 days after TCRalphabeta/CD19-depleted stem cell transplant. The chain links TRBV25-1 with TRBJ1-1, and possibly TRBD1, on 5 matching bases. The nucleotides are TGTGCCAGCAGTGAACTTGGTTGGAGAGGGGAAGAAGCTTTCTTT. Its amino acids are CASSELGWRGEEAFF.